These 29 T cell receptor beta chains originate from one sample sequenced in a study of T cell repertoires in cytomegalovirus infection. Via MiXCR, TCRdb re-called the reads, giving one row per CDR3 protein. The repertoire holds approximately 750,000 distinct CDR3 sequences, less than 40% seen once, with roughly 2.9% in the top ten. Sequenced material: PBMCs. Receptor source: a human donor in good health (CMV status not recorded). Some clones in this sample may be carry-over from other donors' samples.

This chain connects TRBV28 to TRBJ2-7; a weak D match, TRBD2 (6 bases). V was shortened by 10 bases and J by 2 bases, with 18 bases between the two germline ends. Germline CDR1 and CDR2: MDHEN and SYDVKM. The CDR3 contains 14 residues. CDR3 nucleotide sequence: TGTGCCACCATAGGCGGGACCCTAACCTACGAGCAGTACTTC. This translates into CATIGGTLTYEQYF.

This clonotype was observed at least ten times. In DNA form, the CDR3 reads TGTGCCAGCAGCTTCTTCGCGGCAGATACGCAGTATTTT. It yields the protein CASSFFAADTQYF. V is TRBV7-8 and J is TRBJ2-3, with D unresolved. CDR1 and CDR2 from the germline V gene are SGHVS and FQNEAQ. The CDR3 is 13 amino acids. Deletions cut 3 bases from V and 4 bases from J, with 8 bases between.

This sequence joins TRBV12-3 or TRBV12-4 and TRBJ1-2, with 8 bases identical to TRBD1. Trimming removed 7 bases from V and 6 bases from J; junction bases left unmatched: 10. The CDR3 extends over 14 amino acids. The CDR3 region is CASTYGTGKDGYTF. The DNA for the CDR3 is TGTGCCAGCACCTACGGGACAGGAAAGGATGGCTACACCTTC.

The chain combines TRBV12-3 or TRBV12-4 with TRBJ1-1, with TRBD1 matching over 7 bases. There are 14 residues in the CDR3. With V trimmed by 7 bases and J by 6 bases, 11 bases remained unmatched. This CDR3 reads CASTFSDRAAEAFF. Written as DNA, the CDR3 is TGTGCCAGCACTTTCTCAGACAGGGCGGCTGAAGCTTTCTTT.

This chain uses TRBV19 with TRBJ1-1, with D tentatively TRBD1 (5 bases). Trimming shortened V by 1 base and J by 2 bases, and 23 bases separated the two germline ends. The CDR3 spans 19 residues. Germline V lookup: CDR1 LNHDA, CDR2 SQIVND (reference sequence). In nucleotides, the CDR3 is TGTGCCAGTAGTATAGTATCCAGGGACGCCTTTTCAGGAAACACTGAAGCTTTCTTT. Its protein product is CASSIVSRDAFSGNTEAFF.

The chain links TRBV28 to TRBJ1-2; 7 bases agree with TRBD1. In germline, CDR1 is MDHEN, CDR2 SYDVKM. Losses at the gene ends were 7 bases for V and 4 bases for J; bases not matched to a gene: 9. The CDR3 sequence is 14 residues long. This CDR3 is CASTEARGFYGYTF. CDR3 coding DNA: TGTGCCAGCACCGAGGCCAGGGGGTTCTATGGCTACACCTTC.

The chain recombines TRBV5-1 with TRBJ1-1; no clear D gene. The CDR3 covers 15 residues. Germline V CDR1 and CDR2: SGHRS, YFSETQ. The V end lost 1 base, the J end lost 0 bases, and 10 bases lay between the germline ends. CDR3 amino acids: CASSLRADLNTEAFF. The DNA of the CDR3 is TGCGCCAGCAGCTTGAGGGCAGACTTGAACACTGAAGCTTTCTTT.

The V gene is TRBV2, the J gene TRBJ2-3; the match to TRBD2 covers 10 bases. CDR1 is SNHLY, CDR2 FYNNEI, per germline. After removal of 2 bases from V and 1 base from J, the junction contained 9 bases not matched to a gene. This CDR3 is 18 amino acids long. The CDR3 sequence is CASSETEGAGGRTDTQYF. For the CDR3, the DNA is TGTGCCAGCAGTGAAACTGAAGGAGCGGGAGGGCGCACAGATACGCAGTATTTT.

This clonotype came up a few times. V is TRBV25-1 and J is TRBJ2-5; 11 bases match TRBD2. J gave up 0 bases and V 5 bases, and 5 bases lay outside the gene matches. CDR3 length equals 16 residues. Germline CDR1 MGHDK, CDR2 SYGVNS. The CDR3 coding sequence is TGTGCCAGCAGTCCCTGGGGACTAGCGGACCAAGAGACCCAGTACTTC. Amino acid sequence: CASSPWGLADQETQYF. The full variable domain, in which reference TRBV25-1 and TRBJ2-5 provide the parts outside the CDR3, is EADIYQTPRYLVIGTGKKITLECSQTMGHDKMYWYQQDPGMELHLIHYSYGVNSTEKGDLSSESTVSRIRTEHFPLTLESARPSHTSQYLCASSPWGLADQETQYFGPGTRLLVL.

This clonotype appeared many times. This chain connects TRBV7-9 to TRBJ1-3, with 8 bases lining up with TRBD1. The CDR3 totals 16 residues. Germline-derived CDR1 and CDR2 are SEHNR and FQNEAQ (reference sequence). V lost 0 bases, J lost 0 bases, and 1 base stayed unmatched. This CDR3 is CASSLAGTGSGNTIYF. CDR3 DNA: TGTGCCAGCAGCTTAGCAGGGACAGGCTCTGGAAACACCATATATTTT.

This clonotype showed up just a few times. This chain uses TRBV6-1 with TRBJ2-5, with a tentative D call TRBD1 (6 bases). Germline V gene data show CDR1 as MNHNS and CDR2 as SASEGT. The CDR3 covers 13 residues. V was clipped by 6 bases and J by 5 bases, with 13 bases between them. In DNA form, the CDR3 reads TGTGCCAGCAGGGGACACGCGGTTGAGACCCAGTACTTC. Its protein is CASRGHAVETQYF.

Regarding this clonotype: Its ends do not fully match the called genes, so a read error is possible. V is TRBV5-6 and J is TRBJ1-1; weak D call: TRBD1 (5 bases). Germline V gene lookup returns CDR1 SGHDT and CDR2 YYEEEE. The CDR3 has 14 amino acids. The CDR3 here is CASTLGRTNTEAFF. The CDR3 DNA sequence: TGTGCCAGCACCTTGGGACGGACGAACACTGAAGCTTTCTTT.

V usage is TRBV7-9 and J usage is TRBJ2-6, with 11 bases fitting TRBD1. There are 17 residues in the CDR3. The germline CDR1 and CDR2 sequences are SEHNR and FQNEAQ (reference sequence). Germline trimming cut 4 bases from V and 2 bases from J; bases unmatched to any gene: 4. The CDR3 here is CASSSDRGRAGANVLTF. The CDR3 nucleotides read TGTGCCAGCAGCTCGGACAGGGGGCGGGCTGGGGCCAACGTCCTGACTTTC.

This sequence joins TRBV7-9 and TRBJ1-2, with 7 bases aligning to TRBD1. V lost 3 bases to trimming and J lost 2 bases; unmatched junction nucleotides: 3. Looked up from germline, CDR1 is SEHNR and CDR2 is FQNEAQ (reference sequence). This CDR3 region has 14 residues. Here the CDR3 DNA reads TGTGCCAGCAGCTTGCACAGGGGCAACTATGGCTACACCTTC. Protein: CASSLHRGNYGYTF.

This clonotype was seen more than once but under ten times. This CDR3 reads CASSLVRELFF. Written as DNA, the CDR3 is TGTGCCAGCAGCTTGGTCCGGGAGCTGTTTTTT. The V gene is TRBV5-8, the J gene TRBJ2-2, with D uncertain. Germline V gives CDR1 SGHTS, CDR2 YDEGEE. The CDR3 has 11 residues. Trimming left V 0 bases short and J 9 bases short, with 3 bases between.

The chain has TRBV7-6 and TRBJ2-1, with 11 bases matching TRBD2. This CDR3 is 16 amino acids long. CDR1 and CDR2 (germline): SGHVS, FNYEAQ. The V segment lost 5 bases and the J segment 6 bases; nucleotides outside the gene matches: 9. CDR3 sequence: CASSQGGLAGGNEQFF. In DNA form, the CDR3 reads TGTGCCAGCAGCCAGGGAGGGCTAGCGGGAGGCAATGAGCAGTTCTTC.

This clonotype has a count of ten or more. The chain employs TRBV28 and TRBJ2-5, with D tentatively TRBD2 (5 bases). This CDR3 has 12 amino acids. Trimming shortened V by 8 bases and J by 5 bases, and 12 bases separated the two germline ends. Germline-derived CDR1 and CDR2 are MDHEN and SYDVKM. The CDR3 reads CASVTGGETQYF. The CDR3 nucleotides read TGTGCCAGCGTGACGGGCGGGGAGACCCAGTACTTC.

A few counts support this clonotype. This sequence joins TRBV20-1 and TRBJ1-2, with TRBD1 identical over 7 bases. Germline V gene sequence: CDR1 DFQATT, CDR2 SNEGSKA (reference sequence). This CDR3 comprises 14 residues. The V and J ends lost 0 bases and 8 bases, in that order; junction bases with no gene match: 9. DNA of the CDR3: TGCAGTGCTAGAGATCCGACAGGGAGGCGAGGCTACACCTTC. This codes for CSARDPTGRRGYTF.

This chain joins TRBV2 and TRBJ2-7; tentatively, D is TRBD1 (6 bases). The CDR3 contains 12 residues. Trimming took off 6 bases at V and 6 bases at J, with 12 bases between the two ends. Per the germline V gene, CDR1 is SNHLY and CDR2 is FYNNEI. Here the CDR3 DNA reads TGTGCCAGCAGGAGACTGACAGGCGAGCAGTACTTC. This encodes CASRRLTGEQYF.

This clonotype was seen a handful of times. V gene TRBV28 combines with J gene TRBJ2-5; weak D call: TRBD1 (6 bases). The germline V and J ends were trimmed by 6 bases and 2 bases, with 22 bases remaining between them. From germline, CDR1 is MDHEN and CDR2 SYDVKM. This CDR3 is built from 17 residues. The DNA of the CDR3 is TGTGCCAGCAGCGAAAGGGAACCGGGACAAGGGCAAGAGACCCAGTACTTC. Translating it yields CASSEREPGQGQETQYF.

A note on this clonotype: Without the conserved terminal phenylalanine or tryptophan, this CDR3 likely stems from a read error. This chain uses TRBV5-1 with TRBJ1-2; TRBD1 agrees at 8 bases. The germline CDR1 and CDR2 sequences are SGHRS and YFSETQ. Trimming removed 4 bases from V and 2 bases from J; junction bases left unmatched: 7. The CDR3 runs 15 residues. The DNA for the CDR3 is TGCGCCAGCAGCCTCGACAGGGGAAACAACTATGGCTACACCCTC. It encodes CASSLDRGNNYGYTL.

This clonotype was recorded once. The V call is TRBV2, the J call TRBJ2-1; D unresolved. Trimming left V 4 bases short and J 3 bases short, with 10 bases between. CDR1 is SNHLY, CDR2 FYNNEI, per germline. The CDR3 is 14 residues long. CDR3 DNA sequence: TGTGCCAGCAGTGTAGATCCCAACTACAATGAGCAGTTCTTC. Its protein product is CASSVDPNYNEQFF.

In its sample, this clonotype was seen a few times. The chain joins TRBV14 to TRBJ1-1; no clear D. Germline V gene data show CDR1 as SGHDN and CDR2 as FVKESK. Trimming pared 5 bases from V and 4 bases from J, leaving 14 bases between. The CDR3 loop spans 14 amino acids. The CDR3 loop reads CASSILSARTEAFF. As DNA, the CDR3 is TGTGCCAGCAGCATACTCTCAGCTCGCACTGAAGCTTTCTTT.

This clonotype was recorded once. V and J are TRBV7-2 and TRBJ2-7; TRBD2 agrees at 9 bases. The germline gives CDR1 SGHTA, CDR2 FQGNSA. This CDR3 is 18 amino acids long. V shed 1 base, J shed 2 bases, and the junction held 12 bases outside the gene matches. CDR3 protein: CASSLERSSGKSPYEQYF. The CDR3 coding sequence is TGTGCCAGCAGCTTAGAGCGCTCTAGCGGGAAAAGCCCCTACGAGCAGTACTTC.

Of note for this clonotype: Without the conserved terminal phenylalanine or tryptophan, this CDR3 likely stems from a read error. DNA for the CDR3: TGTGCCAGTAGCCAACCGGGACCGAGTAATGAAAAACTGTTTTCT. Its translation is CASSQPGPSNEKLFS. The genes are TRBV19 and TRBJ1-4; possibly TRBD1 for D (5 bases). CDR1 LNHDA and CDR2 SQIVND come from the germline V gene (reference sequence). This CDR3 comprises 15 residues. Trimming removed 6 bases at V and 4 bases at J, with 15 bases between.

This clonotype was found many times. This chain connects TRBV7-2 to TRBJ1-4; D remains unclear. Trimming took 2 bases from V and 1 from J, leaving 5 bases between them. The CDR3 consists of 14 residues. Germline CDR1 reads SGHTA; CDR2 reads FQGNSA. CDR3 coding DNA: TGTGCCAGCAGCTTACGAGTAACTAATGAAAAACTGTTTTTT. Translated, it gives CASSLRVTNEKLFF.

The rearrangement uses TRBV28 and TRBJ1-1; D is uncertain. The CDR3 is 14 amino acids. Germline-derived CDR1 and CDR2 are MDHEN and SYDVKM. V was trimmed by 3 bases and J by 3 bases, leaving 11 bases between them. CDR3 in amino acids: CASSFVRRDTEAFF. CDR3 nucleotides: TGTGCCAGCAGTTTTGTCAGGCGGGACACTGAAGCTTTCTTT.

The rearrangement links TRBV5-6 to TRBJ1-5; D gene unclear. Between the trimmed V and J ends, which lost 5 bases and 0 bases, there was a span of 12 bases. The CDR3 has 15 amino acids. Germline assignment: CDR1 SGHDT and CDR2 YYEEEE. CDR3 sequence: CASSLTANSNQPQHF. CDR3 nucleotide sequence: TGTGCCAGCAGTCTTACAGCGAATAGCAATCAGCCCCAGCATTTT.

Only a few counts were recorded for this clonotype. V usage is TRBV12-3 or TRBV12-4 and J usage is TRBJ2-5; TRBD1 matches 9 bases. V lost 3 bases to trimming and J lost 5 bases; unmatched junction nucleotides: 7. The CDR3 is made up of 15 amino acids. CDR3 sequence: CASSFGAGTGETQYF. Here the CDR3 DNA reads TGTGCCAGCAGTTTTGGTGCAGGGACAGGGGAGACCCAGTACTTC.